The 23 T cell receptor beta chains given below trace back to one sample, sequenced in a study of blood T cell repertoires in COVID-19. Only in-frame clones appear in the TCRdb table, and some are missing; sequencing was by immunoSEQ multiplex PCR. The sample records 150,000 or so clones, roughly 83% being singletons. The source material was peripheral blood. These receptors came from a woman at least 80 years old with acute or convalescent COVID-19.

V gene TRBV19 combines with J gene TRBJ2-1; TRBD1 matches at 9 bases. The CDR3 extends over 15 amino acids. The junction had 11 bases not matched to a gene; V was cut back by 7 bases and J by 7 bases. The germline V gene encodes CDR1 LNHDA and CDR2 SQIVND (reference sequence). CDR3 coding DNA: TGTGCCAGTACCCAGACAGGGGGTATTCTTAATGAGCAGTTCTTC. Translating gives CASTQTGGILNEQFF.

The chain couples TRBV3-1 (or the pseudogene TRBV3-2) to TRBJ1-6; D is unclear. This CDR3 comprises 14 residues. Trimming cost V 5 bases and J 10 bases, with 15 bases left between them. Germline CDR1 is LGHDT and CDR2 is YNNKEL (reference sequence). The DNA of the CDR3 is TGTGCCAGCAGCTCCCTTCAATCGCGGTCACCCCTCCACTTT. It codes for CASSSLQSRSPLHF.

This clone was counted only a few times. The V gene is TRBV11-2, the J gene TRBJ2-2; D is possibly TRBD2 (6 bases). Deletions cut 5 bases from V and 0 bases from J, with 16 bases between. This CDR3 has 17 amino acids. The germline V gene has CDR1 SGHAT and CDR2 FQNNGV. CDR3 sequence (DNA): TGTGCCAGCAGCCCTGAGGGCGGGGCCGCGAACACCGGGGAGCTGTTTTTT. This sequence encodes CASSPEGGAANTGELFF.

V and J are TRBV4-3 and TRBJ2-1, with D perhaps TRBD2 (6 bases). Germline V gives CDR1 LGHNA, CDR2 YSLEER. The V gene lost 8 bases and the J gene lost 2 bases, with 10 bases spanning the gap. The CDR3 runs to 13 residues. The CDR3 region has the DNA TGCGCCAGCGCTGGGACTGCCTACAATGAGCAGTTCTTC. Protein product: CASAGTAYNEQFF.

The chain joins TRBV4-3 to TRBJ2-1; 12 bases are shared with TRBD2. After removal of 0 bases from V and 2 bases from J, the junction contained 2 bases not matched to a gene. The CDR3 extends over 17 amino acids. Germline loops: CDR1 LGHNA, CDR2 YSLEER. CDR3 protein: CASSQDGLAGTYNEQFF. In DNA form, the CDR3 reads TGCGCCAGCAGCCAAGATGGACTAGCGGGGACCTACAATGAGCAGTTCTTC.

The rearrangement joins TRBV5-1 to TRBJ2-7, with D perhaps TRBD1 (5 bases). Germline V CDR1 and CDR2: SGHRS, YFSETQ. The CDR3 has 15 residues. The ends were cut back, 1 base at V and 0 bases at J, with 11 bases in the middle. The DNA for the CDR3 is TGCGCCAGCAGCTTGTCGGCAGGGATCTCCTACGAGCAGTACTTC. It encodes CASSLSAGISYEQYF.

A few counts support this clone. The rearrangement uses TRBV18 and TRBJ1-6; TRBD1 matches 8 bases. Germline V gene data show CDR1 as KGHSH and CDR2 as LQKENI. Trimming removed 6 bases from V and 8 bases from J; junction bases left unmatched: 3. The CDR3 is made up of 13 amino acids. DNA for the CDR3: TGTGCCAGCTCCCCGGGACAGGATTCACCCCTCCACTTT. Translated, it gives CASSPGQDSPLHF.

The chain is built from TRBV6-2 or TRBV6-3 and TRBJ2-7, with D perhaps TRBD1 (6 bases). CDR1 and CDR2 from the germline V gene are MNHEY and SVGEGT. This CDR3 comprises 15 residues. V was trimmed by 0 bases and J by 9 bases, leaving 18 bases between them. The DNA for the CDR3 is TGTGCCAGCAGTTACTCAAGGGGGTCTAATACGAGGCAGTACTTC. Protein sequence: CASSYSRGSNTRQYF.

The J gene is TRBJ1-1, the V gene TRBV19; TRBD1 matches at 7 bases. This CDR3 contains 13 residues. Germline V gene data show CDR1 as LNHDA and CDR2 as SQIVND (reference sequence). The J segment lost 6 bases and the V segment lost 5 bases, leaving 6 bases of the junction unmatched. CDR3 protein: CASSAADRPEAFF. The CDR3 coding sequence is TGTGCCAGTAGTGCCGCGGACAGGCCTGAAGCTTTCTTT.

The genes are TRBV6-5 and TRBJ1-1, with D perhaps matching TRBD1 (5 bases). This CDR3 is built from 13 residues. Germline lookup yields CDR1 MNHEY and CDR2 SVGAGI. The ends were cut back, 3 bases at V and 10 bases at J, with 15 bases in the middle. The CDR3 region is CASSYGGRGRAFF. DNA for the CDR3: TGTGCCAGCAGTTATGGGGGGAGAGGTAGAGCTTTCTTT.

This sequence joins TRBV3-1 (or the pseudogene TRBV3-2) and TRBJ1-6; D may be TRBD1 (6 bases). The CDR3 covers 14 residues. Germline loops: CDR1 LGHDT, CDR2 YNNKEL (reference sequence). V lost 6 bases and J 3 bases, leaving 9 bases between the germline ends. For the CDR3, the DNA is TGTGCCAGCAGTCGGACAGACTATAATTCACCCCTCCACTTT. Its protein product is CASSRTDYNSPLHF.

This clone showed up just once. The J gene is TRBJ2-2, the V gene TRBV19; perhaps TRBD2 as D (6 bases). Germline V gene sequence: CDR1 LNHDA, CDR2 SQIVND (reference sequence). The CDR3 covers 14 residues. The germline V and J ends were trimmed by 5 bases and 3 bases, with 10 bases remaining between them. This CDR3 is CASSLEGYTGELFF. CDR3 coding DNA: TGTGCCAGTAGTTTGGAGGGGTACACCGGGGAGCTGTTTTTT.

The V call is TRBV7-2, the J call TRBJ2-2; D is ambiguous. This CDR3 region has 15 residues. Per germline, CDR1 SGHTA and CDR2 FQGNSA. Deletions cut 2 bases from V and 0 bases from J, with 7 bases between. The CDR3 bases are TGTGCCAGCAGCTTACCACCTACGAACACCGGGGAGCTGTTTTTT. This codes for CASSLPPTNTGELFF.

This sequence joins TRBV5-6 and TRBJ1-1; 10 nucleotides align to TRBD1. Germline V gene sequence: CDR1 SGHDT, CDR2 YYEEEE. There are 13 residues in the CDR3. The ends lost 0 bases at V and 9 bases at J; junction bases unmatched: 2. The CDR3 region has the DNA TGTGCCAGCAGCTTGGGGGGACAGGGGAAAGCTTTCTTT. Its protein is CASSLGGQGKAFF. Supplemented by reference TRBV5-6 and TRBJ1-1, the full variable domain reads DAGVTQSPTHLIKTRGQQVTLRCSPKSGHDTVSWYQQALGQGPQFIFQYYEEEERQRGNFPDRFSGHQFPNYSSELNVNALLLGDSALYLCASSLGGQGKAFFGQGTRLTVV.

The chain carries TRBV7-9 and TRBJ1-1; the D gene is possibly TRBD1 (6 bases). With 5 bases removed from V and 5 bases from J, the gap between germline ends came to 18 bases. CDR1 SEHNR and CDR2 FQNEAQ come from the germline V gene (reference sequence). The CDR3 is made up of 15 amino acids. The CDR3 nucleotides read TGTGCCAGCAGCCCAACCTCGGACAGTGGGACTGAAGCTTTCTTT. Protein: CASSPTSDSGTEAFF.

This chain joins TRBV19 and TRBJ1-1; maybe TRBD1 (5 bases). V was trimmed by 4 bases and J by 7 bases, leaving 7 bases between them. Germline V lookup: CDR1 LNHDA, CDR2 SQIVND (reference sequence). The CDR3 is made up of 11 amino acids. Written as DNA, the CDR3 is TGTGCCAGTAGTAGAGACAGTGAAGCTTTCTTT. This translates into CASSRDSEAFF.

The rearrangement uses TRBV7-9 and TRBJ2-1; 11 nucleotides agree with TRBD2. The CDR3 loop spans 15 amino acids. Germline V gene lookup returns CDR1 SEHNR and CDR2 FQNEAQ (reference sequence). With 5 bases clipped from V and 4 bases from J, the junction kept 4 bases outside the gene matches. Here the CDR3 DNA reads TGTGCCAGCAGCACGACTAGCGGGAAATACAATGAGCAGTTCTTC. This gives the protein CASSTTSGKYNEQFF.

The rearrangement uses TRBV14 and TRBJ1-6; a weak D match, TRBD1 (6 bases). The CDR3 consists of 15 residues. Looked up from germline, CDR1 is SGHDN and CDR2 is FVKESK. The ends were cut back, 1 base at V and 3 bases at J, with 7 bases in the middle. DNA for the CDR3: TGTGCCAGCAGCCAAGGACAGGTCTATAATTCACCCCTCCACTTT. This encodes CASSQGQVYNSPLHF.

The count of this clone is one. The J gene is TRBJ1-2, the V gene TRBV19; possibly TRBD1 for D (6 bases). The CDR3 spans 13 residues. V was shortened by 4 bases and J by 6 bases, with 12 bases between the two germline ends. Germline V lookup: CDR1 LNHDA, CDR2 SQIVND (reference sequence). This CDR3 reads CASSRQAPDGYTF. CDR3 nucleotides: TGTGCCAGTAGTAGACAGGCCCCGGATGGCTACACCTTC.

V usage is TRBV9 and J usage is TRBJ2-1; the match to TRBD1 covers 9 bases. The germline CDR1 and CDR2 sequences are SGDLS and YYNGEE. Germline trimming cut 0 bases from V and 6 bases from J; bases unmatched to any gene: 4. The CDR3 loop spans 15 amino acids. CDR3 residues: CASSVAGTGFNEQFF. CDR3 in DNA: TGTGCCAGCAGCGTAGCCGGGACAGGGTTCAATGAGCAGTTCTTC.

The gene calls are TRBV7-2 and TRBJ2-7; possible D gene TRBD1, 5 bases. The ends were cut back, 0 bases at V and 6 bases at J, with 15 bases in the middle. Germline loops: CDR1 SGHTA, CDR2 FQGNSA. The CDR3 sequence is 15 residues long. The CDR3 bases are TGTGCCAGCAGCTTAGCGTCTGGGCAGGGCGCCGAGCAGTACTTC. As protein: CASSLASGQGAEQYF.

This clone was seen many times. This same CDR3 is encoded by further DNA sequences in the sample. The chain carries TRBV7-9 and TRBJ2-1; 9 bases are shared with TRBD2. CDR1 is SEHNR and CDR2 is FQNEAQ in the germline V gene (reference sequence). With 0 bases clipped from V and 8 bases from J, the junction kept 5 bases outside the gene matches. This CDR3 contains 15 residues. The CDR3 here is CASSLALTSGDEQFF. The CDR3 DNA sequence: TGTGCCAGCAGCTTAGCGCTGACTAGCGGTGATGAGCAGTTCTTC.

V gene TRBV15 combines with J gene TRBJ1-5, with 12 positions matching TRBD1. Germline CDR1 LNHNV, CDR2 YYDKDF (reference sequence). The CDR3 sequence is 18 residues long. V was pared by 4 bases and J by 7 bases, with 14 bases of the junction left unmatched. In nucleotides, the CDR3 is TGTGCCACCAGCATTCGGGACAGGGGGCGCGTAGCCAACCAGCCCCAGCATTTT. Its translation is CATSIRDRGRVANQPQHF.